The 8 T cell receptor beta chains reported below all come from one sample, sequenced in a study of vaccination effects on CD4 cells after COVID-19. It was after approximately 11 days of culture that CD4+ T cells were isolated. Repertoires were generated with immunoSEQ multiplex PCR, while TCRdb's copy carries only in-frame clones and drops some. The sample holds about 66,000 clones, approximately 78% seen once. These receptors are not linked to any known antigen. Here the sequenced sample was CD4+ T cells from PBMCs cultured without peptide, taken before COVID-19 vaccination. The receptors stem from a human donor who had a prior SARS-CoV-2 infection.

The CDR3 DNA follows: TGTGCCAGCTCACCAGGGGGATTGGAGACCCAGTACTTC. It codes for CASSPGGLETQYF. The rearrangement uses TRBV18 and TRBJ2-5; D may correspond to TRBD1 or TRBD2 (5 bases each). Germline V gene sequence: CDR1 KGHSH, CDR2 LQKENI. CDR3 size: 13 residues. V was trimmed by 2 bases and J by 5 bases, leaving 9 bases between them.

V gene TRBV9 combines with J gene TRBJ1-2; D remains ambiguous. The CDR3 is made up of 12 amino acids. Germline-derived CDR1 and CDR2 are SGDLS and YYNGEE. Trimming cost V 3 bases and J 5 bases, with 8 bases left between them. The CDR3 is CASSGGGYGYTF. CDR3 coding DNA: TGTGCCAGCAGCGGCGGTGGGTATGGCTACACCTTC. The complete variable domain, with remaining parts taken from reference TRBV9 and TRBJ1-2, reads DSGVTQTPKHLITATGQRVTLRCSPRSGDLSVYWYQQSLDQGLQFLIQYYNGEERAKGNILERFSAQQFPDLHSELNLSSLELGDSALYFCASSGGGYGYTFGSGTRLTVV.

This sequence joins TRBV3-1 (or the pseudogene TRBV3-2) and TRBJ2-5; D possibly corresponds to TRBD2 (6 bases). Germline CDR1 is LGHDT and CDR2 is YNNKEL (reference sequence). Trimming shortened V by 1 base and J by 4 bases, and 13 bases separated the two germline ends. The CDR3 runs to 15 residues. The CDR3 reads CASSQVGGWRETQYF. The CDR3 region has the DNA TGTGCCAGCAGCCAAGTTGGGGGGTGGCGAGAGACCCAGTACTTC.

CDR3 DNA sequence: TGTGCCAGCAGTTCCGGGACAGCCAAAAACATTCAGTACTTC. Amino acid sequence: CASSSGTAKNIQYF. The chain uses TRBV7-2 and TRBJ2-4; perhaps D is TRBD1 or TRBD2 (5 bases each). Per germline, CDR1 SGHTA and CDR2 FQGNSA. The CDR3 has 14 residues. Trimming left V 6 bases short and J 0 bases short, with 9 bases between.

The gene calls are TRBV18 and TRBJ2-7; possibly TRBD1 for D (5 bases). The length of the CDR3 is 13 residues. Trimming removed 5 bases from V and 6 bases from J, with 14 bases in between. CDR1 and CDR2 (germline): KGHSH, LQKENI. This CDR3 is CASSNTGGAEQYF. The CDR3 nucleotides read TGTGCCAGCTCAAACACGGGTGGGGCCGAGCAGTACTTC.

This clone has a handful of counts. This chain joins TRBV5-6 and TRBJ1-5, with 8 bases that match TRBD1. The CDR3 is 13 residues long. The V gene end was trimmed by 7 bases and the J gene end by 6 bases; junction bases not matched to a gene: 6. CDR1 is SGHDT and CDR2 is YYEEEE in the germline V gene. CDR3 bases: TGTGCCAGCGGACAGGGTATGAGTCAGCCCCAGCATTTT. Residues: CASGQGMSQPQHF.

The V call is TRBV9, the J call TRBJ2-3; D is unclear. Germline CDR1 reads SGDLS; CDR2 reads YYNGEE. The CDR3 has 14 amino acids. The V end was cut by 6 bases, the J end by 0 bases, with 11 bases between. DNA for the CDR3: TGTGCCAGCAACAAGGCTTCAAGCACAGATACGCAGTATTTT. As protein: CASNKASSTDTQYF.

This clone was recorded only once. This chain links TRBV24-1 with TRBJ2-5; the match to TRBD2 covers 12 bases. Germline lookup yields CDR1 KGHDR and CDR2 SFDVKD. There are 14 residues in the CDR3. V lost 4 bases and J lost 5; bases outside the gene matches: 1. The CDR3 region has the DNA TGTGCCACCAGTGACGGACTAGCGGGGGAGACCCAGTACTTC. Protein product: CATSDGLAGETQYF.